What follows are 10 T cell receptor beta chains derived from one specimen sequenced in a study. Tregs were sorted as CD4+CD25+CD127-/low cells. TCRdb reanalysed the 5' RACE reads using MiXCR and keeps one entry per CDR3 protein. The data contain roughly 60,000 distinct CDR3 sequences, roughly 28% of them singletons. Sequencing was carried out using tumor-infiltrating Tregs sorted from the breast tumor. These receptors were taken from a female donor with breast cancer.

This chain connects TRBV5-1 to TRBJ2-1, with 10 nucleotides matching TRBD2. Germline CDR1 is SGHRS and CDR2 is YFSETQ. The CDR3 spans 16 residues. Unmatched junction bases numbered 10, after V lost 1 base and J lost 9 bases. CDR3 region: CASSLTVAGGPSEQFF. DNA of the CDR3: TGCGCCAGCAGCTTGACGGTAGCGGGGGGCCCTAGTGAGCAGTTCTTC.

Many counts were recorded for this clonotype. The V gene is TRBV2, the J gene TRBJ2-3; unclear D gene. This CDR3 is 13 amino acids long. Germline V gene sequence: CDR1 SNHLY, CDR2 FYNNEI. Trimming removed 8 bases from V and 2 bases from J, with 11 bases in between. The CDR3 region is CASRGFPTDTQYF. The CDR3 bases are TGTGCCAGCCGTGGCTTCCCCACAGATACGCAGTATTTT. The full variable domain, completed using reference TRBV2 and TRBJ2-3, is EPEVTQTPSHQVTQMGQEVILRCVPISNHLYFYWYRQILGQKVEFLVSFYNNEISEKSEIFDDQFSVERPDGSNFTLKIRSTKLEDSAMYFCASRGFPTDTQYFGPGTRLTVL.

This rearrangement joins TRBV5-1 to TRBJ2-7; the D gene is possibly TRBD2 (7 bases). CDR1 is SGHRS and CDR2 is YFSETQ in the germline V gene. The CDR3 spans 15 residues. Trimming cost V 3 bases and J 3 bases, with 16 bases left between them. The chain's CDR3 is CASSSVGGRSYEQYF. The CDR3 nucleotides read TGCGCCAGCAGCTCCGTGGGGGGGCGCAGCTACGAGCAGTACTTC. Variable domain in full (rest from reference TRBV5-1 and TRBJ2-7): KAGVTQTPRYLIKTRGQQVTLSCSPISGHRSVSWYQQTPGQGLQFLFEYFSETQRNKGNFPGRFSGRQFSNSRSEMNVSTLELGDSALYLCASSSVGGRSYEQYFGPGTRLTVT.

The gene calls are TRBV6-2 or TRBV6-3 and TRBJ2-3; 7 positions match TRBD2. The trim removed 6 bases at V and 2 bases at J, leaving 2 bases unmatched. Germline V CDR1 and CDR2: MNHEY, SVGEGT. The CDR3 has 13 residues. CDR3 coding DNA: TGTGCCAGCAGGAGCGGGAACACAGATACGCAGTATTTT. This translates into CASRSGNTDTQYF.

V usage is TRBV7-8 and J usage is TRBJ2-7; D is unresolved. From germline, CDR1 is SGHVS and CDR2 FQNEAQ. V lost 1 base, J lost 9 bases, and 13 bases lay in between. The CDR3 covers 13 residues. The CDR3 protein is CASSLERQKGQYF. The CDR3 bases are TGTGCCAGCAGCTTAGAGAGGCAGAAGGGGCAGTACTTC. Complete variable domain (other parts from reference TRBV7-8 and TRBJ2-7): GAGVSQSPRYKVAKRGQDVALRCDPISGHVSLFWYQQALGQGPEFLTYFQNEAQLDKSGLPSDRFFAERPEGSVSTLKIQRTQQEDSAVYLCASSLERQKGQYFGPGTRLTVT.

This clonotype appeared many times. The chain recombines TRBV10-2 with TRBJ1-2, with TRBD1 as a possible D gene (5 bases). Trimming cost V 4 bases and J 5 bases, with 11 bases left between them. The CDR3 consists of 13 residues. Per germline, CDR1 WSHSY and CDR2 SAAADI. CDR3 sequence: CASSGGRAYGYTF. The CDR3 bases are TGCGCCAGCAGTGGGGGCAGGGCGTATGGCTACACCTTC.

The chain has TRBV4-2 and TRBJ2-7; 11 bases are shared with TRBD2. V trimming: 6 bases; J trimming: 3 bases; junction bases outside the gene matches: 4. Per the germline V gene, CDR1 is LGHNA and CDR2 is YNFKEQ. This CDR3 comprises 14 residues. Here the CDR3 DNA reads TGTGCCAGCAGGTCAACTAGCGGGAGCTACGAGCAGTACTTC. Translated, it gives CASRSTSGSYEQYF.

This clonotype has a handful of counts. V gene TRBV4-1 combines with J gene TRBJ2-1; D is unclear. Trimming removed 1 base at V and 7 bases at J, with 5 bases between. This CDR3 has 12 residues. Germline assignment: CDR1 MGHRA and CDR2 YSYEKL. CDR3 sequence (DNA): TGCGCCAGCAGCCAAGTTTCAAATGAGCAGTTCTTC. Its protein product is CASSQVSNEQFF.

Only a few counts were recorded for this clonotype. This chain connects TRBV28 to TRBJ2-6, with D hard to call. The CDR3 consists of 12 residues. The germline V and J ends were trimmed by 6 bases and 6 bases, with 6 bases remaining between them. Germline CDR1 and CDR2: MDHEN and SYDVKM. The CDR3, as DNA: TGTGCCAGCAGCCCGGAGGCCAACGTCCTGACTTTC. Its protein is CASSPEANVLTF.

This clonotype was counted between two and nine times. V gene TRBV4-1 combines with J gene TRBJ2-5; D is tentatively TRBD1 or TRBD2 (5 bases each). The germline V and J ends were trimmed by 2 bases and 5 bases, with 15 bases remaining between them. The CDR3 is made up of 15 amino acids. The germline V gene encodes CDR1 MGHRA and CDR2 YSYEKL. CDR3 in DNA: TGCGCCAGCAGCCAATTGGGGACGGGGCGGGAGACCCAGTACTTC. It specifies CASSQLGTGRETQYF.